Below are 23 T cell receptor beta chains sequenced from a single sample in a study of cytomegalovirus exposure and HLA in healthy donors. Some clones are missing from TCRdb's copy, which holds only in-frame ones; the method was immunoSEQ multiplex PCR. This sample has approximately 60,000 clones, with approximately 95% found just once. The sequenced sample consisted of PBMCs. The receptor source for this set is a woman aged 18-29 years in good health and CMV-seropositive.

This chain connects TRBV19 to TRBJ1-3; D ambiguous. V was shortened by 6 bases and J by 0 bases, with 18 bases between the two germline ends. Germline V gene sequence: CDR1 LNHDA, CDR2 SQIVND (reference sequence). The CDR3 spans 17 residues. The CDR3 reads CASSDAPEGYSGNTIYF. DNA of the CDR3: TGTGCCAGTAGCGATGCCCCGGAGGGTTACTCTGGAAACACCATATATTTT.

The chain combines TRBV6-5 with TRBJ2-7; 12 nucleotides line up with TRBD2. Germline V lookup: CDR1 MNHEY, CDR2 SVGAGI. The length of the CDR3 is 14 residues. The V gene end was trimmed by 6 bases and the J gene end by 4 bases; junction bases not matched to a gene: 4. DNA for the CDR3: TGTGCCAGCAGGGTGACTAGCGGGGGTTACGAGCAGTACTTC. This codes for CASRVTSGGYEQYF.

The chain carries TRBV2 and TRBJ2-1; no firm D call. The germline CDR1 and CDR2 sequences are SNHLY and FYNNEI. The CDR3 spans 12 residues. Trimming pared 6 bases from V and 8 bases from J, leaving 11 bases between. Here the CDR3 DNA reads TGTGCCAGCAGAGTACTGAGCGATGAGCAGTTCTTC. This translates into CASRVLSDEQFF.

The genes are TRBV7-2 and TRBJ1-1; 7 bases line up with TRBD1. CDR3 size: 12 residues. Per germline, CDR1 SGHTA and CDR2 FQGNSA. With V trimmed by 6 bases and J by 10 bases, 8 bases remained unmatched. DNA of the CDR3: TGTGCCAGCAGACCTCGACAGGGCAGAGCTTTCTTT. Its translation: CASRPRQGRAFF. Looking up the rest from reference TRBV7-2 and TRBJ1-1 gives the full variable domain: GAGVSQSPSNKVTEKGKDVELRCDPISGHTALYWYRQSLGQGLEFLIYFQGNSAPDKSGLPSDRFSAERTGGSVSTLTIQRTQQEDSAVYLCASRPRQGRAFFGQGTRLTVV.

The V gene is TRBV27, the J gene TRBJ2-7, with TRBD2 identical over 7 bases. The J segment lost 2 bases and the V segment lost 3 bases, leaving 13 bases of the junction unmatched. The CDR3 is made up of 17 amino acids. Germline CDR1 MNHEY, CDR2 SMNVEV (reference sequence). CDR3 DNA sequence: TGTGCCAGCAGTTTCCCCCCGGGGCGGGAGTCCGCCTACGAGCAGTACTTC. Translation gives CASSFPPGRESAYEQYF.

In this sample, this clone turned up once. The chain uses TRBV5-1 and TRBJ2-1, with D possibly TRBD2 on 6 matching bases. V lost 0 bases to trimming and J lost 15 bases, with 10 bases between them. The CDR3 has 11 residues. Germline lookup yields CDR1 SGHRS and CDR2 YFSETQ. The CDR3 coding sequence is TGCGCCAGCAGCTTGGGGGAGGTGTCGTTCTTC. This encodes CASSLGEVSFF.

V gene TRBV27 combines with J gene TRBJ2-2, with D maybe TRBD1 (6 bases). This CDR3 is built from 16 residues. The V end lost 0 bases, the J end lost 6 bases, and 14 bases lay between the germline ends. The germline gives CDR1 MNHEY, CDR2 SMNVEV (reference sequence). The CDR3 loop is CASSLSRGGLPGELFF. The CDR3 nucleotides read TGTGCCAGCAGTTTATCTCGTGGGGGCCTTCCCGGGGAGCTGTTTTTT.

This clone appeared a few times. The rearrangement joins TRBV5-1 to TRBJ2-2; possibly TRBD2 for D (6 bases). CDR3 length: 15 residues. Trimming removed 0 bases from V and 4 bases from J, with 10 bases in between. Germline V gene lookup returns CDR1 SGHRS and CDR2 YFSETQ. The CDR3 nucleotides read TGCGCCAGCAGCTTGGACCGGGGGATCACCGGGGAGCTGTTTTTT. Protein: CASSLDRGITGELFF.

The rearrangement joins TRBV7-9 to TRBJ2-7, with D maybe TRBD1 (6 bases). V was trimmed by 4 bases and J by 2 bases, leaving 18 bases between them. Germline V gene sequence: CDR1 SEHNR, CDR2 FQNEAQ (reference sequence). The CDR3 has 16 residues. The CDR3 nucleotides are TGTGCCAGCAGCTCCCTATTTGCAGGGGACCCCTACGAGCAGTACTTC. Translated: CASSSLFAGDPYEQYF.

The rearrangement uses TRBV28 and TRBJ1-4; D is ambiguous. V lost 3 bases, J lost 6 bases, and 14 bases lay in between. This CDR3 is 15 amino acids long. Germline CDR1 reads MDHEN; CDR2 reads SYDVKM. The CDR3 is CASSFQTGSYEKLFF. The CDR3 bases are TGTGCCAGCAGTTTCCAAACCGGTTCCTATGAAAAACTGTTTTTT.

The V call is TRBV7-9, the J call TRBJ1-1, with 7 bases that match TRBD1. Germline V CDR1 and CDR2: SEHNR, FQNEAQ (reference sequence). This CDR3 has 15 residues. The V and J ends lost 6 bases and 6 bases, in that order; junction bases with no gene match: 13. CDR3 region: CASSGIGQDAAEAFF. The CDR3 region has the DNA TGTGCCAGCAGTGGTATCGGACAGGACGCCGCTGAAGCTTTCTTT.

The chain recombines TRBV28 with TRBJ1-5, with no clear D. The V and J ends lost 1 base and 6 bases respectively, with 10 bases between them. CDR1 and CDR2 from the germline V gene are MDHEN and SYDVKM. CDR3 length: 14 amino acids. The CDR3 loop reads CASSLSTIGQPQHF. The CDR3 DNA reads TGTGCCAGCAGTTTATCTACTATTGGTCAGCCCCAGCATTTT.

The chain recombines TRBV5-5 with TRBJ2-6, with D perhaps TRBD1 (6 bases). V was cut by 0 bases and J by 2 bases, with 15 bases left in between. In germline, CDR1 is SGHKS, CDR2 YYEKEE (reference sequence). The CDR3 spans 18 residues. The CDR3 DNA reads TGTGCCAGCAGCTTGGAGGACAGAGGGGGAGCTGGGGCCAACGTCCTGACTTTC. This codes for CASSLEDRGGAGANVLTF.

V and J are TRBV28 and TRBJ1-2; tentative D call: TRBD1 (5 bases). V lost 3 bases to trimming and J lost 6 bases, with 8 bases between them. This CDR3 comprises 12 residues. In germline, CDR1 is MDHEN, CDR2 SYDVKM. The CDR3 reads CASSLVGDGYTF. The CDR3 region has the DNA TGTGCCAGCAGTTTGGTAGGGGATGGCTACACCTTC.

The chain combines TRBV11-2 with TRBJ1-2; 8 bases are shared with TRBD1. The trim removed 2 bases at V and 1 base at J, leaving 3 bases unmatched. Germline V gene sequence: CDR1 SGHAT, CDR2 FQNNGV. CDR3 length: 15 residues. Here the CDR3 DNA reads TGTGCCAGCAGCTTAACACAGGGGGATAACTATGGCTACACCTTC. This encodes CASSLTQGDNYGYTF.

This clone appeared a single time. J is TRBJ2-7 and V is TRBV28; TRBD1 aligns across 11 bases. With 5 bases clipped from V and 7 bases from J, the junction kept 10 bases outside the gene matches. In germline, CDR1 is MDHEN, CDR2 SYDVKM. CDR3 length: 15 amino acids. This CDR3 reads CASSGPGTGGGEQYF. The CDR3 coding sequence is TGTGCCAGCAGTGGGCCCGGGACAGGGGGAGGTGAGCAGTACTTC.

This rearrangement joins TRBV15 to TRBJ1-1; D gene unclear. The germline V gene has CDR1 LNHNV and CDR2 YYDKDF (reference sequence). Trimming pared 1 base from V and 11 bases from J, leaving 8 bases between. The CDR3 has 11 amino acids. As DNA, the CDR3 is TGTGCCACCAGCAGAGGTGCGGGCGCTTTCTTT. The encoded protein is CATSRGAGAFF.

The CDR3 nucleotides read TGTGCCAGCAGAGGGACACTTGGCTATGGCTACACCTTC. Protein product: CASRGTLGYGYTF. The V and J genes are TRBV6-1 and TRBJ1-2; D is perhaps TRBD1 (6 bases). The V gene's germline CDR1 is MNHNS and CDR2 SASEGT. Trimming removed 6 bases at V and 4 bases at J, with 12 bases between. CDR3 length: 13 residues.

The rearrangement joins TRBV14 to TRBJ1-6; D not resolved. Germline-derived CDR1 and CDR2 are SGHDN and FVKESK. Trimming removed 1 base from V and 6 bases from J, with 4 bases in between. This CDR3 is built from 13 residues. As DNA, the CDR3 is TGTGCCAGCAGCCAAGTCTTTAATTCACCCCTCCACTTT. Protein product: CASSQVFNSPLHF.

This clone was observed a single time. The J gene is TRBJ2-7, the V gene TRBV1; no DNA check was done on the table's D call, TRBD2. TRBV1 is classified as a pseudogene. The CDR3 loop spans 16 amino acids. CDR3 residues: CTSSQDQVAGVYEQYF. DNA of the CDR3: TGCACCAGCAGCCAAGATCAAGTAGCGGGAGTCTACGAGCAGTACTTC.

In nucleotides, the CDR3 is TGTGCCAGCATGACAGCCTCCTACAATGAGCAGTTCTTC. This codes for CASMTASYNEQFF. The chain has TRBV2 and TRBJ2-1, with D tentatively TRBD1 (5 bases). The CDR3 loop spans 13 amino acids. The V end lost 7 bases, the J end lost 0 bases, and 7 bases lay between the germline ends. Germline values: CDR1 SNHLY, CDR2 FYNNEI.

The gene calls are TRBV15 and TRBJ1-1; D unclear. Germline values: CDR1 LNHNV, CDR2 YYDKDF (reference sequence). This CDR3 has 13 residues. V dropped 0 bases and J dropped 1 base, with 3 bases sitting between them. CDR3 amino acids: CATSRERNTEAFF. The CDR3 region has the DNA TGTGCCACCAGCAGAGAGCGGAACACTGAAGCTTTCTTT.

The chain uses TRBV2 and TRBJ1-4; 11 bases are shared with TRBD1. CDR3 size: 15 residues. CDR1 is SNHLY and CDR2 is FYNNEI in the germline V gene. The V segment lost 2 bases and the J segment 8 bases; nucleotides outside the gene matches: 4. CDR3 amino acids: CASSERTGGFEKLFF. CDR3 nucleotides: TGTGCCAGCAGTGAAAGGACAGGGGGCTTCGAAAAACTGTTTTTT.